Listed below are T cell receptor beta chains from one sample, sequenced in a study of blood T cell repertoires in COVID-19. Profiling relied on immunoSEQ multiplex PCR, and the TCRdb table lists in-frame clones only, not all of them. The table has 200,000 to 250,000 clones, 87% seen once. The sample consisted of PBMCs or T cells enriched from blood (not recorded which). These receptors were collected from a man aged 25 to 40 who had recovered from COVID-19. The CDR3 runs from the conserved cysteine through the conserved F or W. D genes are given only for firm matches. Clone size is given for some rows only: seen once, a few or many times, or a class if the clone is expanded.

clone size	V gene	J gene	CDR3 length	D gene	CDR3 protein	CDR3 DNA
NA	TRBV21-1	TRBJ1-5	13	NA	CASSMSSNQPQHF	TGTGCCAGCAGCATGAGTTCAAATCAGCCCCAGCATTTT
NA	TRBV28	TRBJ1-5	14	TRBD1	CASSTGGSNQPQHF	TGTGCCAGCAGCACAGGGGGTAGCAATCAGCCCCAGCATTTT
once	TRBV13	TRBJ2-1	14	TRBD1	CASSWDRGLNEQFF	TGTGCCAGCAGCTGGGACAGGGGACTCAATGAGCAGTTCTTC
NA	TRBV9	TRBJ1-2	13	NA	CASSVATGYGYTF	TGTGCCAGCAGCGTAGCTACGGGTTATGGCTACACCTTC
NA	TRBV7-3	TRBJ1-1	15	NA	CASSLMRRENTEAFF	TGTGCCAGCAGCTTAATGCGCAGGGAGAACACTGAAGCTTTCTTT
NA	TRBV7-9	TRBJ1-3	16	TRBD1	CASSWTTQGTGNTIYF	TGTGCCAGCAGCTGGACAACACAGGGGACTGGAAACACCATATATTTT
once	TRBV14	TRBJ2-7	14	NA	CASSQWTNSYEQYF	TGTGCCAGCAGCCAATGGACTAACTCCTACGAGCAGTACTTC
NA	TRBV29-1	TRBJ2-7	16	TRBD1	CSVEVGYGTGAYEQYF	TGCAGCGTTGAAGTCGGGTACGGGACAGGGGCCTACGAGCAGTACTTC
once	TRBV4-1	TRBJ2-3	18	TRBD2	CASSQNPGLAGEGDTQYF	TGCGCCAGCAGCCAAAACCCAGGACTAGCGGGAGAAGGGGATACGCAGTATTTT
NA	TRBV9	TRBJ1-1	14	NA	CASSVGQLNTEAFF	TGTGCCAGCAGCGTGGGACAACTGAACACTGAAGCTTTCTTT
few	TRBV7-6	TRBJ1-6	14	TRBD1	CASSPGQGFSPLHF	TGTGCCAGCAGCCCGGGACAGGGATTCTCACCCCTCCACTTT
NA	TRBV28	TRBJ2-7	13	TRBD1	CASSSGGESEQYF	TGTGCCAGCAGTTCAGGGGGCGAGTCCGAGCAGTACTTC
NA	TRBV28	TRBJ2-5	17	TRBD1	CASSRQFAGTGGGTQYF	TGTGCCAGCAGCCGACAGTTCGCCGGGACAGGTGGCGGGACCCAGTACTTC
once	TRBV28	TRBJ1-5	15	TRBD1	CASSLRTGFVQPQHF	TGTGCCAGCAGTTTGAGGACAGGATTTGTTCAGCCCCAGCATTTT
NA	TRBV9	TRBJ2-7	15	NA	CASSRAAGKAYEQYF	TGTGCCAGCAGCAGGGCGGCAGGGAAAGCGTACGAGCAGTACTTC
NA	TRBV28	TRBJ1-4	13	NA	CASKGWGNEKLFF	TGTGCCAGTAAGGGGTGGGGTAATGAAAAACTGTTTTTT
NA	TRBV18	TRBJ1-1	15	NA	CASSRTDSLNTEAFF	TGTGCCAGCTCACGGACGGACAGTCTGAACACTGAAGCTTTCTTT
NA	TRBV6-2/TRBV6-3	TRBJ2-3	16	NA	CASSYRASLRPDTQYF	TGTGCCAGCAGTTACAGGGCTAGCTTACGTCCAGATACGCAGTATTTT
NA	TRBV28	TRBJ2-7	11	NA	CASSLLDRQYF	TGTGCCAGCAGTTTATTGGACAGACAGTACTTC
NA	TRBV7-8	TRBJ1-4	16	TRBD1	CASSQSTGVRNEKLFF	TGTGCCAGCAGCCAGAGTACAGGGGTACGAAATGAAAAACTGTTTTTT
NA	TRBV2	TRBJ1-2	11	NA	CASGQGNGYTF	TGTGCCAGCGGTCAGGGCAATGGCTACACCTTC
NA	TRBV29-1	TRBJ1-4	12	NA	CSAGTPNEKLFF	TGCAGCGCCGGGACTCCCAATGAAAAACTGTTTTTT
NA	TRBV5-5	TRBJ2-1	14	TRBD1	CASSLRRAGGEQFF	TGTGCCAGCAGCTTAAGACGGGCAGGGGGTGAGCAGTTCTTC
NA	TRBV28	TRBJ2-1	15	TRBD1	CASSPAGTGLHEQFF	TGTGCCAGCAGTCCCGCCGGGACAGGGCTCCATGAGCAGTTCTTC
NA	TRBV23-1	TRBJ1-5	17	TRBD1	CASSLPRTGKRDQPQHF	TGCGCCAGCAGTCTTCCCCGGACAGGGAAGAGAGATCAGCCCCAGCATTTT
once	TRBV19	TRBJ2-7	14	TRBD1	CASSPLTGGYEQYF	TGTGCCAGTAGCCCGTTGACAGGGGGCTACGAGCAGTACTTC
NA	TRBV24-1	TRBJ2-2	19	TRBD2	CATSNGFVTRLADTGELFF	TGTGCCACCAGCAACGGGTTCGTAACGAGACTAGCGGATACCGGGGAGCTGTTTTTT
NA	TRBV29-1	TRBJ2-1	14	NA	CSVAGDRQNNEQFF	TGCAGCGTGGCGGGGGACAGGCAGAACAATGAGCAGTTCTTC
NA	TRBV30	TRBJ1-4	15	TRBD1	CAWSNLGQANEKLFF	TGTGCCTGGAGTAATCTGGGACAGGCTAATGAAAAACTGTTTTTT
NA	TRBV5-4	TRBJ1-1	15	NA	CASSGGRGFNTEAFF	TGTGCCAGCAGCGGCGGCAGGGGATTTAACACTGAAGCTTTCTTT
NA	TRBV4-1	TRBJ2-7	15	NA	CASSRGQTERNEQYF	TGCGCCAGCAGCCGGGGCCAGACAGAACGGAACGAGCAGTACTTC
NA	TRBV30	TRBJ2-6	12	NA	CAWGSGANVLTF	TGTGCCTGGGGATCGGGGGCCAACGTCCTGACTTTC
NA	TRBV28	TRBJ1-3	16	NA	CASSTPSQGYGNTIYF	TGTGCCAGCAGCACACCGTCACAGGGTTATGGAAACACCATATATTTT
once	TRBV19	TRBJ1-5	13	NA	CASSIGGNQPQHF	TGTGCCAGTAGTATCGGGGGCAATCAGCCCCAGCATTTT